This record concerns one T cell receptor (beta chain) sequence. The data were taken from a study of blood T cell repertoires in COVID-19. Study summary: The study drew acute and convalescent COVID-19 samples from the United States, Italy and Spain. T cells, B-cell-depleted T cells, or PBMCs supplied cDNA or gDNA.

Germline V lookup: CDR1 SQVTM, CDR2 ANQGSEA. Trimming left V 7 bases short and J 4 bases short, with 8 bases between. This CDR3 region has 11 residues. Original processing notes: Using reference gene primer amplification, nucleated cell counts were estimated. Assay: immunoSEQ multiplex PCR; the TCRdb copy retains only in-frame clones and omits some. That table is the source of V, J and clone size, and D and trimming were worked out from the DNA. The repertoire holds roughly 130,000 clones, with just over 85% as singletons. The source of this sequence is a man aged 35-49 years with acute or convalescent COVID-19. This rearrangement joins TRBV29-1 to TRBJ1-3; D gene unclear. Sequencing used peripheral blood. Written as DNA, the CDR3 is TGCAGCGCCGAGGCCGGAAACACCATATATTTT. Translated: CSAEAGNTIYF.